The T cell receptor beta chain under discussion was sequenced for a study of blood T cell repertoires in COVID-19. Study information: From T cells, B-cell-depleted T cells, or PBMCs came the material, which was cDNA or gDNA.

The CDR3 is 14 amino acids. The V end was cut by 5 bases, the J end by 0 bases, with 10 bases between. CDR1 and CDR2 from the germline V gene are SQVTM and ANQGSEA. In the authors' methods: Reference gene primer amplification yielded estimated nucleated cell counts. TCRdb's copy holds only in-frame clones and misses some; the assay was immunoSEQ multiplex PCR. V, J and clone size reflect that table, while D and trimming were determined from the DNA. The repertoire holds fewer than 150,000 clones, with over 70% as singletons. Sequences were obtained from peripheral blood. The rearrangement uses TRBV29-1 and TRBJ1-4, with D perhaps TRBD1 (5 bases). The clonotype comes from a man aged 45-65 years with acute or convalescent COVID-19. The DNA of the CDR3 is TGCAGCGTTAGGCGGGGGGCAACTAATGAAAAACTGTTTTTT. Its translation: CSVRRGATNEKLFF.